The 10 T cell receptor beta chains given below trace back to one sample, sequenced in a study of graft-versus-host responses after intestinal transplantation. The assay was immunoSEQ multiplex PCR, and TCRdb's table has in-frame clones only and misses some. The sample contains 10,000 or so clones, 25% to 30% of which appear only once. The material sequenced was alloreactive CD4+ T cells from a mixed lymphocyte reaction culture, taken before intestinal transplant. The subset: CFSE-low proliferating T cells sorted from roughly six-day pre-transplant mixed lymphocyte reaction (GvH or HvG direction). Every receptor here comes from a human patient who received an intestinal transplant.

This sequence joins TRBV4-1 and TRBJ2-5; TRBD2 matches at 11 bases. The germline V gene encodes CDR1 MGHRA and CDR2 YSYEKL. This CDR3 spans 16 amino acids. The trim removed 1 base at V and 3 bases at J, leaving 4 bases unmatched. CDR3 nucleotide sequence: TGCGCCAGCAGCCAAGGATTAGCGGGAGGGGAAGAGACCCAGTACTTC. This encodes CASSQGLAGGEETQYF.

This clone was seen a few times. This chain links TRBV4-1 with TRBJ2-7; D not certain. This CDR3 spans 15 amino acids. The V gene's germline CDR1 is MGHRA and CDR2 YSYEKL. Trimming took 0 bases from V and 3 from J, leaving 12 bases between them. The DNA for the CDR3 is TGCGCCAGCAGCCAAGATCGGTGGGGATTCTACGAGCAGTACTTC. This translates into CASSQDRWGFYEQYF.

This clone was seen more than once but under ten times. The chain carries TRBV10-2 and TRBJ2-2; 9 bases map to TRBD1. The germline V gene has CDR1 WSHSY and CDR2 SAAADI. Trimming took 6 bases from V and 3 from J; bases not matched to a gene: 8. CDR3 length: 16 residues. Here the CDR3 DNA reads TGCGCCAGCAGGACAACAGGGGGCGTTGACACCGGGGAGCTGTTTTTT. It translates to CASRTTGGVDTGELFF.

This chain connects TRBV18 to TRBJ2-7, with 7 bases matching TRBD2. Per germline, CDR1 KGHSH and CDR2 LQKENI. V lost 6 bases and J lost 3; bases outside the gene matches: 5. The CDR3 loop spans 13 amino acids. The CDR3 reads CASSPRTSYEQYF. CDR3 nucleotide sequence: TGTGCCAGCTCCCCCCGGACTAGCTACGAGCAGTACTTC.

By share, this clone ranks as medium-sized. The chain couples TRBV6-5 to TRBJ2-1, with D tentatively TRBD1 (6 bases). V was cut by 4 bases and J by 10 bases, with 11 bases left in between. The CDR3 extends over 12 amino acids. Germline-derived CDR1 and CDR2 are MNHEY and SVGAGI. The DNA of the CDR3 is TGTGCCAGCAGTTTTGGAAGGGGGGAGCAGTTCTTC. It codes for CASSFGRGEQFF.

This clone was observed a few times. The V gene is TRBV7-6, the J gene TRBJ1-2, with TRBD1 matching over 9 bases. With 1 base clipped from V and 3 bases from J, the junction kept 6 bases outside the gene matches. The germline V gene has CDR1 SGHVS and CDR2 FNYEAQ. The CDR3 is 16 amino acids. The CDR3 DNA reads TGTGCCAGCAGCTTAGGATCCCGGACAGGGGACTATGGCTACACCTTC. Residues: CASSLGSRTGDYGYTF.

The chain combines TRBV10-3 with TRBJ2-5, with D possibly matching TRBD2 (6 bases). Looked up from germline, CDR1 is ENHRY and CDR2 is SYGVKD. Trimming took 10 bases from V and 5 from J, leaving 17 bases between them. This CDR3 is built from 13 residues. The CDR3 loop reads CATSGEVGETQYF. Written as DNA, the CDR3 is TGTGCCACCTCGGGGGAGGTGGGGGAGACCCAGTACTTC.

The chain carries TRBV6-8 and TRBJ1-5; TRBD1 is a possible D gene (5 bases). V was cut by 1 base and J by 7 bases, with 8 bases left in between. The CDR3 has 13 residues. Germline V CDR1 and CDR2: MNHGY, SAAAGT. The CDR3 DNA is TGTGCCAGCAGTTACTACGGGGGGCAGCCCCAGCATTTT. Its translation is CASSYYGGQPQHF.

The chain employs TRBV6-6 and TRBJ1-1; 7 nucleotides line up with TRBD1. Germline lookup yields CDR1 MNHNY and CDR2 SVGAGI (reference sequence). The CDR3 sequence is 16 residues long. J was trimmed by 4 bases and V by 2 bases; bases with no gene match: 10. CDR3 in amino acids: CASSYTFRDSSTEAFF. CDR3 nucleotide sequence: TGTGCCAGCAGTTACACGTTTCGGGACAGTAGCACTGAAGCTTTCTTT.

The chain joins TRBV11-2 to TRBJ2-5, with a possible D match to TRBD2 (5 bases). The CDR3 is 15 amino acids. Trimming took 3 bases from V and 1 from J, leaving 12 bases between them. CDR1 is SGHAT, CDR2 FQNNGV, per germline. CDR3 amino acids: CASSFSDGLQETQYF. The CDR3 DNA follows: TGTGCCAGCAGCTTCAGTGACGGACTCCAAGAGACCCAGTACTTC.